A single sample is the source of the 10 T cell receptor beta chains below, sequenced in a study of a mutant IDH1 vaccine in newly diagnosed glioma (dated by TCRdb to 2020 to 2023). Library method: the immunoSEQ multiplex PCR assay. TCRdb retrieved this table from immuneACCESS and kept in-frame rearrangements only. Not all clones are present; in checked studies, unresolved V genes account for under half, and no reason is known for the remainder. This sample has 20,000 or so clones in its table, and roughly 80% of those were observed once. Together, the top ten hold about 2.6% of the sample. Their recognized antigens are unknown. The sample's time point label is to be understood as: week 47, end of study. A 20-mer mutant IDH1 peptide at 300 micrograms in Montanide made up each vaccine dose, which was injected subcutaneously together with topical imiquimod. Sequences were derived from PBMCs, sampled from a glioma patient whose treatment included an IDH1 peptide vaccine. The receptors derive from a man between 35 and 55 years old with glioma.

This clone has a handful of counts. The rearrangement links TRBV4-1 to TRBJ2-4, with 9 positions matching TRBD2. Trimming cost V 0 bases and J 0 bases; bases outside gene matches: 15. CDR3 size: 21 residues. The germline CDR1 and CDR2 sequences are MGHRA and YSYEKL. The CDR3 DNA reads as TGCGCCAGCAGCCAAGATTGGCTAGCGGGAAATAACGTACTAGCCAAAAACATTCAGTACTTC. Protein product: CASSQDWLAGNNVLAKNIQYF.

This chain links TRBV6-1 with TRBJ2-5; D gene ambiguous. From germline, CDR1 is MNHNS and CDR2 SASEGT. Trimming took off 7 bases at V and 4 bases at J, with 13 bases between the two ends. This CDR3 has 13 residues. CDR3 amino acids: CASKRSATETQYF. The CDR3 DNA reads as TGTGCCAGCAAGAGATCGGCTACAGAGACCCAGTACTTC.

This clone was observed a single time. The chain recombines TRBV9 with TRBJ2-7, with 11 nucleotides matching TRBD2. In germline, CDR1 is SGDLS, CDR2 YYNGEE. Trimming removed 0 bases from V and 6 bases from J; junction bases left unmatched: 5. CDR3 length: 15 residues. CDR3 sequence: CASSVGLAGGGEQYF. CDR3 DNA: TGTGCCAGCAGCGTAGGCTTAGCGGGAGGGGGCGAGCAGTACTTC.

Points on this clone: An end of the junction differs from the germline gene, which may be a read error. The J gene is TRBJ2-1, the V gene TRBV7-7; 8 nucleotides line up with TRBD2. CDR3 length: 14 amino acids. Germline values: CDR1 SSHAT, CDR2 FNYEAQ (reference sequence). The CDR3 region has the DNA TGTGCTAGCAGCTTTCGGCGGGGGGCTTATGAGCAGTTCTTC. It encodes CASSFRRGAYEQFF.

V gene TRBV19 combines with J gene TRBJ1-2, with TRBD1 matching 9 bases. The CDR3 has 14 residues. The trim removed 5 bases at V and 8 bases at J, leaving 9 bases unmatched. Germline loops: CDR1 LNHDA, CDR2 SQIVND (reference sequence). DNA for the CDR3: TGTGCCAGTAGTCGACAGGGGGTTCTGGGAGGCTACACCTTC. Its translation is CASSRQGVLGGYTF.

This rearrangement joins TRBV25-1 to TRBJ2-5; D is perhaps TRBD1 or TRBD2 (6 bases each). Trimming removed 2 bases from V and 3 bases from J, with 13 bases in between. The CDR3 spans 15 residues. Germline CDR1 MGHDK, CDR2 SYGVNS. CDR3 bases: TGTGCCAGCAGTGAACCCTGGGGGGCGGAAGAGACCCAGTACTTC. Its translation is CASSEPWGAEETQYF. The whole variable domain, remainder taken from reference TRBV25-1 and TRBJ2-5, is EADIYQTPRYLVIGTGKKITLECSQTMGHDKMYWYQQDPGMELHLIHYSYGVNSTEKGDLSSESTVSRIRTEHFPLTLESARPSHTSQYLCASSEPWGAEETQYFGPGTRLLVL.

The rearrangement links TRBV4-3 to TRBJ2-6; possibly TRBD2 for D (6 bases). Trimming took 0 bases from V and 4 from J, leaving 10 bases between them. CDR1 is LGHNA and CDR2 is YSLEER in the germline V gene. The CDR3 has 16 amino acids. CDR3 residues: CASSQEGGSGANVLTF. The CDR3 DNA sequence: TGCGCCAGCAGCCAAGAAGGAGGGAGCGGGGCCAACGTCCTGACTTTC.

The chain carries TRBV3-2 and TRBJ2-7; the table calls TRBD1, which could not be checked here. TRBV3-2 is listed as a pseudogene. The CDR3 is 9 amino acids. This chain's CDR3 is CASSQDNYF. CDR3 DNA: TGTGCCAGCAGCCAAGACAATTACTTC.

The chain employs TRBV7-9 and TRBJ1-5; 9 nucleotides match TRBD1. In germline, CDR1 is SEHNR, CDR2 FQNEAQ (reference sequence). The V gene end was trimmed by 3 bases and the J gene end by 3 bases; junction bases not matched to a gene: 6. The CDR3 extends over 16 amino acids. CDR3 bases: TGTGCCAGCAGCTTTAGCCGGGACAGGGCCAATCAGCCCCAGCATTTT. Its translation: CASSFSRDRANQPQHF.

V gene TRBV6-4 combines with J gene TRBJ2-1, with 7 nucleotides matching TRBD1. The CDR3 is made up of 15 amino acids. Germline V gives CDR1 MRHNA, CDR2 SNTAGT. V shed 5 bases and J 0 bases; nucleotides not matched to a gene: 4. Here the CDR3 DNA reads TGTGCCAGCAGTCTAAGGACAGGCTCCTACAATGAGCAGTTCTTC. Amino acid sequence: CASSLRTGSYNEQFF.